These 21 T cell receptor beta chains came from one sample sequenced in a study of blood T cell repertoires in COVID-19. Profiling relied on immunoSEQ multiplex PCR, and the TCRdb table lists in-frame clones only, not all of them. The top ten hold about a tenth of the sample, which has 140,000 to 150,000 clones, about 79% seen once. Sequencing used peripheral blood. These TCRs come from a man between 60 and 75 years old with active or convalescent COVID-19.

V is TRBV7-2 and J is TRBJ1-2; D unresolved. The germline V gene has CDR1 SGHTA and CDR2 FQGNSA. This CDR3 contains 13 residues. V shed 3 bases and J shed 6 bases, with 11 bases lying between them. CDR3 nucleotide sequence: TGTGCCAGCAGCTTCCATGAGGGTAATGGCTACACCTTC. Its protein product is CASSFHEGNGYTF.

The genes are TRBV7-2 and TRBJ2-2, with 8 bases lining up with TRBD1. The ends lost 5 bases at V and 0 bases at J; junction bases unmatched: 5. There are 16 residues in the CDR3. Germline loops: CDR1 SGHTA, CDR2 FQGNSA. The CDR3, as DNA: TGTGCCAGCAGCGCGGACAGGGTTCCGAACACCGGGGAGCTGTTTTTT. Translating gives CASSADRVPNTGELFF.

Only one count was recorded for this clone. The chain carries TRBV19 and TRBJ1-1; 7 bases agree with TRBD1. V lost 4 bases and J lost 1; bases outside the gene matches: 12. CDR1 and CDR2 from the germline V gene are LNHDA and SQIVND (reference sequence). The CDR3 has 17 residues. The DNA of the CDR3 is TGTGCCAGTAGTACGTCGACAGGGCACAGAAAGAACACTGAAGCTTTCTTT. This translates into CASSTSTGHRKNTEAFF. Filled out from reference TRBV19 and TRBJ1-1, the complete variable domain reads DGGITQSPKYLFRKEGQNVTLSCEQNLNHDAMYWYRQDPGQGLRLIYYSQIVNDFQKGDIAEGYSVSREKKESFPLTVTSAQKNPTAFYLCASSTSTGHRKNTEAFFGQGTRLTVV.

The V gene is TRBV7-2, the J gene TRBJ1-1; D possibly corresponds to TRBD1 (5 bases). Germline CDR1 SGHTA, CDR2 FQGNSA. The ends were cut back, 1 base at V and 2 bases at J, with 8 bases in the middle. The length of the CDR3 is 14 residues. This CDR3 reads CASSLETANTEAFF. The CDR3 DNA reads as TGTGCCAGCAGCTTAGAGACAGCTAACACTGAAGCTTTCTTT.

The chain joins TRBV6-1 to TRBJ1-6; D is ambiguous. The CDR3 loop spans 12 amino acids. Trimming removed 2 bases from V and 14 bases from J, with 10 bases in between. Germline CDR1 reads MNHNS; CDR2 reads SASEGT. CDR3 sequence reads: CASSEPNPTLHF. In DNA form, the CDR3 reads TGTGCCAGCAGTGAACCGAATCCTACCCTCCACTTT.

V is TRBV5-1 and J is TRBJ1-3, with 8 bases that match TRBD1. Germline V gene data show CDR1 as SGHRS and CDR2 as YFSETQ. CDR3 length equals 13 residues. V was pared by 3 bases and J by 4 bases, with 0 bases of the junction left unmatched. The CDR3 DNA follows: TGCGCCAGCAGCTGGACAGGGGGAAACACCATATATTTT. It translates to CASSWTGGNTIYF.

The rearrangement uses TRBV3-1 (or the pseudogene TRBV3-2) and TRBJ2-2; 7 nucleotides agree with TRBD2. This CDR3 spans 17 amino acids. The ends lost 5 bases at V and 5 bases at J; junction bases unmatched: 14. Germline V gene sequence: CDR1 LGHDT, CDR2 YNNKEL (reference sequence). This chain's CDR3 is CASSTNRFRTRTGELFF. In DNA form, the CDR3 reads TGTGCCAGCAGCACTAATCGTTTCAGGACTAGAACCGGGGAGCTGTTTTTT.

The chain combines TRBV9 with TRBJ1-3, with unresolved D. Germline V gene lookup returns CDR1 SGDLS and CDR2 YYNGEE. The CDR3 spans 16 residues. V was cut by 1 base and J by 0 bases, with 11 bases left in between. The CDR3 reads CASSVTGSLSGNTIYF. CDR3 DNA sequence: TGTGCCAGCAGCGTAACCGGGAGCCTCTCTGGAAACACCATATATTTT.

The rearrangement uses TRBV9 and TRBJ1-2; no clear D. V shed 0 bases and J shed 0 bases, with 12 bases lying between them. The CDR3 totals 16 residues. Germline lookup yields CDR1 SGDLS and CDR2 YYNGEE. The CDR3 loop reads CASSVDSSGSNYGYTF. The CDR3 region has the DNA TGTGCCAGCAGCGTAGACAGCTCAGGATCTAACTATGGCTACACCTTC.

A single count supports this clone. The V gene is TRBV27, the J gene TRBJ2-3; maybe TRBD2 (5 bases). Between the trimmed V and J ends, which lost 0 bases and 8 bases, there was a span of 12 bases. This CDR3 has 14 residues. CDR1 and CDR2 (germline): MNHEY, SMNVEV (reference sequence). CDR3 bases: TGTGCCAGCAGTTTATCCACGACAAGCGGTACGCAGTATTTT. It is translated as CASSLSTTSGTQYF.

The rearrangement joins TRBV9 to TRBJ2-1, with D uncertain. CDR3 size: 13 residues. V was shortened by 3 bases and J by 4 bases, with 8 bases between the two germline ends. CDR1 and CDR2 from the germline V gene are SGDLS and YYNGEE. As DNA, the CDR3 is TGTGCCAGCAGCGATTACTTGTACAATGAGCAGTTCTTC. Translating gives CASSDYLYNEQFF.

The chain carries TRBV6-5 and TRBJ1-1, with 8 bases fitting TRBD1. Germline V gives CDR1 MNHEY, CDR2 SVGAGI. CDR3 length: 14 amino acids. After removal of 7 bases from V and 1 base from J, the junction contained 5 bases not matched to a gene. CDR3 residues: CASTRGTGNTEAFF. In DNA, the CDR3 is TGTGCCAGCACCCGTGGGACAGGGAACACTGAAGCTTTCTTT.

This chain joins TRBV10-3 and TRBJ2-2; D may be TRBD1 (5 bases). CDR3 length equals 16 residues. V gave up 2 bases and J gave up 1 base, with 11 bases separating them. Per the germline V gene, CDR1 is ENHRY and CDR2 is SYGVKD. The CDR3 loop is CAISEQGSGNTGELFF. In nucleotides, the CDR3 is TGTGCCATCAGTGAGCAGGGTTCGGGGAACACCGGGGAGCTGTTTTTT.

V gene TRBV7-2 combines with J gene TRBJ1-2; D perhaps matches TRBD1 (5 bases). With 0 bases removed from V and 5 bases from J, the gap between germline ends came to 16 bases. The germline V gene encodes CDR1 SGHTA and CDR2 FQGNSA. This CDR3 region has 16 residues. CDR3 nucleotides: TGTGCCAGCAGCTTAGCACCCGGTTATAAGGGGTATGGCTACACCTTC. Protein: CASSLAPGYKGYGYTF.

The rearrangement uses TRBV19 and TRBJ1-5; no definite D call. With 5 bases removed from V and 5 bases from J, the gap between germline ends came to 13 bases. The CDR3 contains 14 residues. Germline values: CDR1 LNHDA, CDR2 SQIVND (reference sequence). CDR3: CASSDYGPHQPQHF. DNA of the CDR3: TGTGCCAGTAGTGACTACGGCCCTCATCAGCCCCAGCATTTT.

The rearrangement joins TRBV10-1 to TRBJ2-1, with TRBD1 identical over 9 bases. Losses at the gene ends were 4 bases for V and 0 bases for J; bases not matched to a gene: 10. CDR1 and CDR2 from the germline V gene are WNHNN and SYGVQD (reference sequence). The length of the CDR3 is 18 residues. The chain's CDR3 is CASSARAWTGASYNEQFF. CDR3 bases: TGCGCCAGCAGTGCCCGCGCATGGACAGGGGCCTCCTACAATGAGCAGTTCTTC.

The chain couples TRBV19 to TRBJ2-5, with 10 positions matching TRBD2. The CDR3 consists of 17 residues. Germline trimming cut 1 base from V and 4 bases from J; bases unmatched to any gene: 9. Germline CDR1 is LNHDA and CDR2 is SQIVND (reference sequence). The CDR3 spells CASSIGSEAGGRETQYF. As DNA, the CDR3 is TGTGCCAGTAGTATAGGTAGTGAAGCGGGAGGGCGAGAGACCCAGTACTTC.

The genes are TRBV4-1 and TRBJ2-5, with 7 bases identical to TRBD2. The CDR3 length is 15 residues. J was trimmed by 5 bases and V by 1 base; bases with no gene match: 7. CDR1 is MGHRA, CDR2 YSYEKL, per germline. CDR3: CASSQGSGREETQYF. The CDR3 DNA is TGCGCCAGCAGCCAAGGCTCAGGGAGGGAGGAGACCCAGTACTTC.

The J gene is TRBJ1-2, the V gene TRBV27; TRBD1 matches at 7 bases. V lost 4 bases to trimming and J lost 3 bases; unmatched junction nucleotides: 5. This CDR3 has 14 amino acids. Germline V gene lookup returns CDR1 MNHEY and CDR2 SMNVEV (reference sequence). In nucleotides, the CDR3 is TGTGCCAGCAGTTCCAAAGGGGGCTACTATGGCTACACCTTC. Encoded protein: CASSSKGGYYGYTF.

This clone has a handful of counts. The genes are TRBV6-5 and TRBJ1-5; 7 bases agree with TRBD1. Germline V gene sequence: CDR1 MNHEY, CDR2 SVGAGI. The CDR3 sequence is 15 residues long. V shed 7 bases, J shed 3 bases, and the junction held 9 bases outside the gene matches. In nucleotides, the CDR3 is TGTGCCAGCAATACAGCACAGGGGCCCAATCAGCCCCAGCATTTT. This encodes CASNTAQGPNQPQHF.

This sequence joins TRBV5-8 and TRBJ1-5, with D possibly matching TRBD1 (6 bases). V was cut by 2 bases and J by 7 bases, with 13 bases left in between. The CDR3 length is 14 residues. Germline lookup yields CDR1 SGHTS and CDR2 YDEGEE. The CDR3 DNA reads as TGTGCCAGCAGCTTCCCAGGGGTCGGGCAGCCCCAGCATTTT. It encodes CASSFPGVGQPQHF.